The 10 T cell receptor beta chains below were found in one sample sequenced in a study of blood T cells in healthy people across ages. PCR was performed a second time for 7 to 11 cycles using a sample-barcoded 5' primer and a J-beta primer mix. TCRdb reanalysed the 5' RACE reads using MiXCR and keeps one entry per CDR3 protein. The sample gives over 500,000 distinct CDR3 sequences, roughly a quarter of which show up once; 3% to 4.5% is in the top ten. The data were also submitted as part of a second study, on T cells of mothers and their children.

Specimen: blood. Source of these receptors: a boy younger than 10 in good health.

The rearrangement uses TRBV21-1 and TRBJ2-5; the table's D call TRBD2 went unverified against the DNA. TRBV21-1 is deemed a pseudogene. The CDR3 runs to 12 residues. CDR3 coding DNA: TGTGCCAGGGTGAGGGAGAACGAGACCCAGTACTTC. Translating gives CARVRENETQYF.

The genes are TRBV7-2 and TRBJ2-1, with 7 bases matching TRBD2. Germline CDR1 SGHTA, CDR2 FQGNSA. The CDR3 spans 13 residues. J gave up 12 bases and V 5 bases, and 10 bases lay outside the gene matches. The CDR3 loop reads CASSPRTSSMQFF. The CDR3 nucleotides read TGTGCCAGCAGCCCCCGGACTAGTTCTATGCAGTTCTTC.

This clonotype was seen a handful of times. The chain has TRBV14 and TRBJ1-2, with D hard to call. Trimming removed 0 bases from V and 8 bases from J, with 13 bases in between. In germline, CDR1 is SGHDN, CDR2 FVKESK. The CDR3 length is 14 residues. CDR3 protein: CASSQDLGVAGYTF. In DNA, the CDR3 is TGTGCCAGCAGCCAAGATCTCGGGGTCGCGGGCTACACCTTC.

There are a few counts of this clonotype. The chain uses TRBV29-1 and TRBJ2-1; D is unresolved. The CDR3 sequence is 11 residues long. The germline gives CDR1 SQVTM, CDR2 ANQGSEA. V was clipped by 4 bases and J by 9 bases, with 10 bases between them. CDR3 protein: CSVGSSIEQFF. The CDR3, as DNA: TGCAGCGTTGGGTCTAGTATTGAGCAGTTCTTC.

This clonotype was seen only a few times. This chain links TRBV6-5 with TRBJ2-2, with 8 bases identical to TRBD2. CDR1 is MNHEY, CDR2 SVGAGI, per germline. Trimming cost V 2 bases and J 5 bases; bases outside gene matches: 22. The CDR3 has 21 amino acids. The CDR3 spells CASSYTNTGLAAFSLTGELFF. The CDR3 bases are TGTGCCAGCAGTTACACCAATACCGGACTAGCAGCCTTCTCCCTTACCGGGGAGCTGTTTTTT.

This clonotype has at least ten counts. The rearrangement joins TRBV7-6 to TRBJ2-6; D gene unclear. This CDR3 is built from 17 residues. CDR1 and CDR2 (germline): SGHVS, FNYEAQ. Trimming removed 1 base from V and 0 bases from J, with 10 bases in between. The CDR3, as DNA: TGTGCCAGCAGCTTAGTGGGCTCAAACTCTGGGGCCAACGTCCTGACTTTC. As protein: CASSLVGSNSGANVLTF.

The chain recombines TRBV12-3 or TRBV12-4 with TRBJ2-7; D is uncertain. V was trimmed by 4 bases and J by 3 bases, leaving 10 bases between them. The CDR3 contains 13 residues. The CDR3 nucleotides are TGTGCCAGCAGTTCGACCGTCCTCTACGAGCAGTACTTC. This codes for CASSSTVLYEQYF.

The chain recombines TRBV20-1 with TRBJ2-5, with D tentatively TRBD2 (8 bases). The CDR3 loop spans 16 amino acids. Germline values: CDR1 DFQATT, CDR2 SNEGSKA (reference sequence). V was pared by 1 base and J by 0 bases, with 15 bases between. CDR3 nucleotides: TGCAGTGCTAGAGTCGGGAGGGGGCAGTACCAAGAGACCCAGTACTTC. It codes for CSARVGRGQYQETQYF.

The rearrangement links TRBV20-1 to TRBJ1-1, with D perhaps matching TRBD1 (6 bases). Germline V CDR1 and CDR2: DFQATT, SNEGSKA (reference sequence). The CDR3 has 13 amino acids. The germline V and J ends were trimmed by 6 bases and 3 bases, with 14 bases remaining between them. Here the CDR3 DNA reads TGCAGTGCCAAAAGGGGGGTGGACACTGAAGCTTTCTTT. This sequence encodes CSAKRGVDTEAFF.

This clonotype was picked up one time. This chain uses TRBV11-2 with TRBJ2-1; either TRBD1 or TRBD2 may fit D (5 bases each). The CDR3 is made up of 15 amino acids. CDR1 and CDR2 from the germline V gene are SGHAT and FQNNGV. The CDR3 loop is CVSTVPGAPYNEQFF. In DNA form, the CDR3 reads TGTGTCAGTACGGTCCCCGGGGCACCTTACAATGAGCAGTTCTTC.